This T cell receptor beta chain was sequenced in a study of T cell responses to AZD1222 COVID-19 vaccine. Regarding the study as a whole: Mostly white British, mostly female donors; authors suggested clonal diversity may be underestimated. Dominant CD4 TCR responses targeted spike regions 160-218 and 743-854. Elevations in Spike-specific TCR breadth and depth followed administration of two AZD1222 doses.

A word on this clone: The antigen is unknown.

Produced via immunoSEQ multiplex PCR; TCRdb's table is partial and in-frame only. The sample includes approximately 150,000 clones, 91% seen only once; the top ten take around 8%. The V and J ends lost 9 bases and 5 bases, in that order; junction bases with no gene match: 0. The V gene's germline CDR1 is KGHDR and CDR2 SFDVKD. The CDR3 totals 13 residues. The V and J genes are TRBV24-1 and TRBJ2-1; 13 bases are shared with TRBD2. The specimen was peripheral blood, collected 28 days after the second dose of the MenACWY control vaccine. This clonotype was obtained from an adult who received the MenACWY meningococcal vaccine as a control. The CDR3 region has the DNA TGTGCCACCGGGACTAGCGGGAACAATGAGCAGTTCTTC. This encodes CATGTSGNNEQFF.